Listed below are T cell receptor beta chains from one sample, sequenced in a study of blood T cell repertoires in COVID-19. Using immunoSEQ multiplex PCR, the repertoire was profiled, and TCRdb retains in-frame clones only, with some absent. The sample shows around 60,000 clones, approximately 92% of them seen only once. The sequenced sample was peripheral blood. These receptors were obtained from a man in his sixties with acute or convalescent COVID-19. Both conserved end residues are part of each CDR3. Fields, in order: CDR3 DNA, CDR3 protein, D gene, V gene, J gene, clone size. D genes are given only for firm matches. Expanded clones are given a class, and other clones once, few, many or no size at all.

cdr3_nt: TGTGCCAGCAGTTTTGGGCCAGCTAATGAAAAACTGTTTTTT
cdr3_aa: CASSFGPANEKLFF
d_call: -
v_call: TRBV28
j_call: TRBJ1-4
clone_size: -

cdr3_nt: TGTGCCAGCAGTTACAGCCCGCAAGGGGTTGGCACCATATATTTT
cdr3_aa: CASSYSPQGVGTIYF
d_call: -
v_call: TRBV6-6
j_call: TRBJ1-3
clone_size: -

cdr3_nt: TGTGCCAGCAGTCCAACCGGGACAGGGGCTGTTAATGAAAAACTGTTTTTT
cdr3_aa: CASSPTGTGAVNEKLFF
d_call: TRBD1
v_call: TRBV6-6
j_call: TRBJ1-4
clone_size: -

cdr3_nt: TGTGCCAGTAGTATGCCCTCGACAGGCCATGGCTACACCTTC
cdr3_aa: CASSMPSTGHGYTF
d_call: -
v_call: TRBV19
j_call: TRBJ1-2
clone_size: -

cdr3_nt: TGTGCCATCAGTGAGTCGCGGGGGCAGGGTACGTCTAACTATGGCTACACCTTC
cdr3_aa: CAISESRGQGTSNYGYTF
d_call: -
v_call: TRBV10-3
j_call: TRBJ1-2
clone_size: -

cdr3_nt: TGTGCCAGCAGTGCCAGACCCCGGACAGGGGTGGTTGGAGCTTTCTTT
cdr3_aa: CASSARPRTGVVGAFF
d_call: TRBD1
v_call: TRBV6-1
j_call: TRBJ1-1
clone_size: -

cdr3_nt: TGTGCCAGCAGTTTACCAACAGGGGGGGGCAATCAGCCCCAGCATTTT
cdr3_aa: CASSLPTGGGNQPQHF
d_call: TRBD1
v_call: TRBV28
j_call: TRBJ1-5
clone_size: -

cdr3_nt: TGTGCCAGCAGTCTTGAAAGGGGCCTTAAGCCCCAGCATTTT
cdr3_aa: CASSLERGLKPQHF
d_call: -
v_call: TRBV7-2
j_call: TRBJ1-5
clone_size: few

cdr3_nt: TGTGCCAGCAGCTTAGTCAGGGAACATGGCTACACCTTC
cdr3_aa: CASSLVREHGYTF
d_call: -
v_call: TRBV13
j_call: TRBJ1-2
clone_size: -

cdr3_nt: TGTGCCAGCAGCCAAGATCCCGTGCGTGGTACGCAGTATTTT
cdr3_aa: CASSQDPVRGTQYF
d_call: -
v_call: TRBV4-2
j_call: TRBJ2-3
clone_size: -

cdr3_nt: TGTGCCAGCAGCCCCACAGATTTCCTAAGCACAGATACGCAGTATTTT
cdr3_aa: CASSPTDFLSTDTQYF
d_call: -
v_call: TRBV28
j_call: TRBJ2-3
clone_size: once

cdr3_nt: TGTGCCAGCAGCGCTCTGACTGACAACACTGAAGCTTTCTTT
cdr3_aa: CASSALTDNTEAFF
d_call: -
v_call: TRBV9
j_call: TRBJ1-1
clone_size: -

cdr3_nt: TGCGCCAGCAGCTTGGTAATAGGGGAAGGATCGATTGAAGCTTTCTTT
cdr3_aa: CASSLVIGEGSIEAFF
d_call: -
v_call: TRBV5-1
j_call: TRBJ1-1
clone_size: -

cdr3_nt: TGTGCCAGCAGCGTATCGGACAGACATGAGCAGTACTTC
cdr3_aa: CASSVSDRHEQYF
d_call: -
v_call: TRBV9
j_call: TRBJ2-7
clone_size: -

cdr3_nt: TGTGCCAGCTCACCACAGGAGCAGGGCGCCATATATTTT
cdr3_aa: CASSPQEQGAIYF
d_call: -
v_call: TRBV18
j_call: TRBJ1-3
clone_size: -

cdr3_nt: TGTGCCAGCAGTCGATTAGCGGATACCTACGAGCAGTACTTC
cdr3_aa: CASSRLADTYEQYF
d_call: -
v_call: TRBV27
j_call: TRBJ2-7
clone_size: -

cdr3_nt: TGTGCCTGGAGTTGGGGGGACGAGCAGTACTTC
cdr3_aa: CAWSWGDEQYF
d_call: -
v_call: TRBV30
j_call: TRBJ2-7
clone_size: once

cdr3_nt: TGCGCCAGCAGCTCCCCGGGACAGGGGTTCACCGGGGAGCTGTTTTTT
cdr3_aa: CASSSPGQGFTGELFF
d_call: TRBD1
v_call: TRBV5-1
j_call: TRBJ2-2
clone_size: -

cdr3_nt: TGTGCCAGCAGCTACAGGGGGACCTACGAGCAGTACTTC
cdr3_aa: CASSYRGTYEQYF
d_call: TRBD1
v_call: TRBV7-2
j_call: TRBJ2-7
clone_size: -

cdr3_nt: TGTGCCAGCAGCGCCCGACAGGCCCGGCGTGTGGGTTTCTTT
cdr3_aa: CASSARQARRVGFF
d_call: -
v_call: TRBV7-2
j_call: TRBJ1-1
clone_size: -

cdr3_nt: TGTGCTATCCGGACAGGGGGCATGGAGACCCAGTACTTC
cdr3_aa: CAIRTGGMETQYF
d_call: TRBD1
v_call: TRBV28
j_call: TRBJ2-5
clone_size: -

cdr3_nt: TGTGCCACCAGTGATCCTAGCAGCTCCCTGGGCGAGCAGTACTTC
cdr3_aa: CATSDPSSSLGEQYF
d_call: -
v_call: TRBV24-1
j_call: TRBJ2-7
clone_size: -

cdr3_nt: TGTGCCAGCAGCCGACTAGCGGTGCACACAGATACGCAGTATTTT
cdr3_aa: CASSRLAVHTDTQYF
d_call: TRBD2
v_call: TRBV4-2
j_call: TRBJ2-3
clone_size: -

cdr3_nt: TGTGCCAGCAGCCCCACAGGGAACACCGGGGAGCTGTTTTTT
cdr3_aa: CASSPTGNTGELFF
d_call: -
v_call: TRBV6-6
j_call: TRBJ2-2
clone_size: -

cdr3_nt: TGTGCCAGCTCTAGAACGAGAAGCAACTACGAGCAGTACTTC
cdr3_aa: CASSRTRSNYEQYF
d_call: -
v_call: TRBV2
j_call: TRBJ2-7
clone_size: -

cdr3_nt: TGTGCCAGCAGCTTATTAGGGGAAGGCACCGGGGAGCTGTTTTTT
cdr3_aa: CASSLLGEGTGELFF
d_call: -
v_call: TRBV7-3
j_call: TRBJ2-2
clone_size: -

cdr3_nt: TGCGCCAGCAGCGGAGCGGGGAAGACCGGGGAGCTGTTTTTT
cdr3_aa: CASSGAGKTGELFF
d_call: TRBD2
v_call: TRBV5-1
j_call: TRBJ2-2
clone_size: -

cdr3_nt: TGTGCCAGCAGCTCAGACGCAGGGGCAGAAAATCAGCCCCAGCATTTT
cdr3_aa: CASSSDAGAENQPQHF
d_call: -
v_call: TRBV5-6
j_call: TRBJ1-5
clone_size: -

cdr3_nt: TGTGCCAGTAACCGCGGGGCGTCTCCTGAAGCTTTCTTT
cdr3_aa: CASNRGASPEAFF
d_call: -
v_call: TRBV19
j_call: TRBJ1-1
clone_size: -

cdr3_nt: TGTGCCAGTAGTACCGGACAGGGGGCGGACACCGGGGAGCTGTTTTTT
cdr3_aa: CASSTGQGADTGELFF
d_call: TRBD1
v_call: TRBV19
j_call: TRBJ2-2
clone_size: -

cdr3_nt: TGTGCCAGCAGCTTCGACAGGGGTAGGGGGGAGACCCAGTACTTC
cdr3_aa: CASSFDRGRGETQYF
d_call: TRBD1
v_call: TRBV7-2
j_call: TRBJ2-5
clone_size: -

cdr3_nt: TGTGCCAGCGGGGTGCAGGGTAACACTGAAGCTTTCTTT
cdr3_aa: CASGVQGNTEAFF
d_call: -
v_call: TRBV7-3
j_call: TRBJ1-1
clone_size: -

cdr3_nt: TGTGCCAGCAGCTCGGGACTAAACCGCAATGAGCAGTTCTTC
cdr3_aa: CASSSGLNRNEQFF
d_call: TRBD2
v_call: TRBV5-6
j_call: TRBJ2-1
clone_size: -

cdr3_nt: TGTGCCAGCAGCCTCAGGGGCGACGCTAATCAGCCCCAGCATTTT
cdr3_aa: CASSLRGDANQPQHF
d_call: -
v_call: TRBV4-2
j_call: TRBJ1-5
clone_size: -

cdr3_nt: TGTGCCAGCAGCCCTACCTCGGGGGAGCAGTACTTC
cdr3_aa: CASSPTSGEQYF
d_call: -
v_call: TRBV3-1/TRBV3-2
j_call: TRBJ2-7
clone_size: -

cdr3_nt: TGTGCCAGCAGCTTAGGCCCAGGCTCCTACGAGCAGTACTTC
cdr3_aa: CASSLGPGSYEQYF
d_call: -
v_call: TRBV11-3
j_call: TRBJ2-7
clone_size: once

cdr3_nt: TGTGCCACCAGCAGAGACCCGGGTAGCGGGATCTACGAGCAGTACTTC
cdr3_aa: CATSRDPGSGIYEQYF
d_call: TRBD2
v_call: TRBV15
j_call: TRBJ2-7
clone_size: -

cdr3_nt: TGTGCCAGCCTCCTGGGAGGGCGCGACAATGAGCAGTTCTTC
cdr3_aa: CASLLGGRDNEQFF
d_call: TRBD2
v_call: TRBV6-5
j_call: TRBJ2-1
clone_size: -

cdr3_nt: TGTGCCAGCAGTTTCCAGGGCACAGATACGCAGTATTTT
cdr3_aa: CASSFQGTDTQYF
d_call: -
v_call: TRBV25-1
j_call: TRBJ2-3
clone_size: -

cdr3_nt: TGCGCCAGCAGCTTGAGCGGCGGGGACTCTGGAAACACCATATATTTT
cdr3_aa: CASSLSGGDSGNTIYF
d_call: -
v_call: TRBV5-1
j_call: TRBJ1-3
clone_size: -

cdr3_nt: TGTGCCAGCAGCTTTTACGCGCGAGTGAACACTGAAGCTTTCTTT
cdr3_aa: CASSFYARVNTEAFF
d_call: -
v_call: TRBV6-5
j_call: TRBJ1-1
clone_size: -

cdr3_nt: TGTGCCAGCAGCCCCTTAGTTGGTGGCTCCTACAATGAGCAGTTCTTC
cdr3_aa: CASSPLVGGSYNEQFF
d_call: -
v_call: TRBV6-6
j_call: TRBJ2-1
clone_size: -

cdr3_nt: TGTGCCAGCAGCACCGGACGACAGGGTAGCTCCTACAATGAGCAGTTCTTC
cdr3_aa: CASSTGRQGSSYNEQFF
d_call: TRBD1
v_call: TRBV5-5
j_call: TRBJ2-1
clone_size: -

cdr3_nt: TGTGCCAGCAGTTTAGCGGCAGGGGGCAGTCAGCCCCAGCATTTT
cdr3_aa: CASSLAAGGSQPQHF
d_call: TRBD1
v_call: TRBV27
j_call: TRBJ1-5
clone_size: -